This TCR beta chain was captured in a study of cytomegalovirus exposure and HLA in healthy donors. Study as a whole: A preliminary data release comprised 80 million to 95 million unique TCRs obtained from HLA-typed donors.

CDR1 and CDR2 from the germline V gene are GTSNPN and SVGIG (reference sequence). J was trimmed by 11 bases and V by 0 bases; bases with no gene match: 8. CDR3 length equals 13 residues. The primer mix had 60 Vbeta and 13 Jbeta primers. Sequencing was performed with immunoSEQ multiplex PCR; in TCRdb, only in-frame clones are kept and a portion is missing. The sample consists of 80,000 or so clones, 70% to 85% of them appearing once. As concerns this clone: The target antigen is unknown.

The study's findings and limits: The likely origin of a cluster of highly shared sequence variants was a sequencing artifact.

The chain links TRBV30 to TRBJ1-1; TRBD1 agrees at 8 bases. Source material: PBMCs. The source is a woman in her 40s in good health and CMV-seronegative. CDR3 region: CAWSVTPTGEAFF. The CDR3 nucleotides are TGTGCCTGGAGTGTCACCCCGACAGGGGAGGCTTTCTTT.